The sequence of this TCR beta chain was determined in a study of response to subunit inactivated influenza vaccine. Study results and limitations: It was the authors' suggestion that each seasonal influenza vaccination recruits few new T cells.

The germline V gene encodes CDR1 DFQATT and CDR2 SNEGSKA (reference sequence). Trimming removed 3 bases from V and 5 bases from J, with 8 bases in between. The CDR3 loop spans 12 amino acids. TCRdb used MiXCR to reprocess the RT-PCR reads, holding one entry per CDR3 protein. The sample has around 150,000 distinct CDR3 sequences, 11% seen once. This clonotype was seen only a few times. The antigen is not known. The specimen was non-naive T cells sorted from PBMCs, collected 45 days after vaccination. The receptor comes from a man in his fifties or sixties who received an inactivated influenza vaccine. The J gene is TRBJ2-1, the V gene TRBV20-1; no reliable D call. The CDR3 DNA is TGCAGTGCTAGGTTTGGGGACAATGAGCAGTTCTTC. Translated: CSARFGDNEQFF.